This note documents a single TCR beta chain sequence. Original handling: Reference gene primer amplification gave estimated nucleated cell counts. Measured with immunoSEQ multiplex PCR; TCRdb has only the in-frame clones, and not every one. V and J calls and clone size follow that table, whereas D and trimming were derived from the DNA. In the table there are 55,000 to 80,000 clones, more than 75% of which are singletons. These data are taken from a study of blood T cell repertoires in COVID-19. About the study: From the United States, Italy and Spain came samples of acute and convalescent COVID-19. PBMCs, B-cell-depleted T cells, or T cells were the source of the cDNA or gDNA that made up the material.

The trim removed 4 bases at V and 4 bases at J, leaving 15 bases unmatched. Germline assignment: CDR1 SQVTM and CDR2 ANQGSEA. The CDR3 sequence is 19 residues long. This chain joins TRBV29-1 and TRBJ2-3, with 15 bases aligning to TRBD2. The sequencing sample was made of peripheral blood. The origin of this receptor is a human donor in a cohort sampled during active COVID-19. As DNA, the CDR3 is TGCAGCGTTGTGTGGGACATAGGACTAGCGGGGGGGCCGTCAGATACGCAGTATTTT. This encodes CSVVWDIGLAGGPSDTQYF.